This T cell receptor beta chain appears in the sequencing data of a study of shared clonotypes between healthy human individuals. Looking at the study overall: CD4 naive cells filled three plates per donor, CD4 memory three, CD8 naive two and CD8 memory one.

Caucasian adults residing in Nashville, Tennessee made up all the donors. V was cut by 2 bases and J by 10 bases, with 11 bases left in between. Germline V gene data show CDR1 as KGHSH and CDR2 as LQKENI. The CDR3 is 12 amino acids. Across several immunoSEQ plates, the genomic DNA of each subset was split evenly. Clones were sequenced by immunoSEQ multiplex PCR, and TCRdb holds only the in-frame ones, with some missing. The profile shows about 2.5 million clones, roughly 92% of them singletons. The sequenced sample was naive CD4+ T cells from PBMCs. As to subset: CD45RA+ positively selected. This chain links TRBV18 with TRBJ1-2; no clear D gene. The sequence was obtained from a man younger than 30 in good health. Some clones in this sample may be carry-over from other donors' samples. As DNA, the CDR3 is TGTGCCAGCTCACCATCGCAGTTCGACTACACCTTC. This encodes CASSPSQFDYTF.